This is a list of T cell receptor beta chains from one sample in a study of T cell responses to AZD1222 COVID-19 vaccine. Method: immunoSEQ multiplex PCR; TCRdb's copy keeps in-frame clones and lacks some. The data show 90,000 to 150,000 clones, with around 84% seen just once and 7.7% held by the top ten. Sample: peripheral blood, taken on day 0 of AZD1222 vaccination. The receptors originated from an adult in good health. Each CDR3 is given with its conserved first and last residue. The order of the fields is V gene, clone size, J gene, D gene, CDR3 protein, CDR3 DNA. A D gene is named only where the DNA matches it firmly. Part of the rows lack a size; the others show once, few, many or a class for expanded clones.

>TRBV28|NA|TRBJ2-1|TRBD2
CASKPPRLGREGYNEQFF
TGTGCCAGCAAACCACCCAGGTTGGGGAGGGAGGGTTACAATGAGCAGTTCTTC
>TRBV3-1/TRBV3-2|NA|TRBJ1-2|TRBD1
CASSAGQNYGYTF
TGTGCCAGCTCCGCGGGACAGAACTATGGCTACACCTTC
>TRBV6-1|NA|TRBJ2-3|TRBD2
CASSEVSGRRDTQYF
TGTGCCAGCAGTGAGGTTAGCGGGAGGCGGGATACGCAGTATTTT
>TRBV5-4|NA|TRBJ1-1|TRBD1
CASSQGQGWNTEAFF
TGTGCCAGCAGCCAGGGACAGGGGTGGAACACTGAAGCTTTCTTT
>TRBV6-4|NA|TRBJ1-5|NA
CASSDSRRDQPQHF
TGTGCCAGCAGTGACTCGAGGAGAGATCAGCCCCAGCATTTT
>TRBV3-1/TRBV3-2|NA|TRBJ2-5|TRBD2
CASSQGEGGGTDRETQYF
TGTGCCAGCAGCCAAGGGGAAGGCGGGGGGACTGATCGGGAGACCCAGTACTTC
>TRBV9|once|TRBJ2-1|TRBD2
CASSVRLAGPGNEQFF
TGTGCCAGCAGCGTCCGACTAGCGGGGCCGGGGAATGAGCAGTTCTTC
>TRBV5-4|NA|TRBJ2-3|NA
CASSHGSRTSTDTQYF
TGTGCCAGCAGCCACGGGAGCCGAACTAGCACAGATACGCAGTATTTT
>TRBV28|NA|TRBJ1-2|NA
CASSLTGIGGYTF
TGTGCCAGCAGTTTAACAGGGATAGGCGGCTACACCTTC
>TRBV16|NA|TRBJ1-4|NA
CASSQDSGFGTNEKLFF
TGTGCCAGCAGCCAAGACTCGGGGTTTGGGACTAATGAAAAACTGTTTTTT
>TRBV19|few|TRBJ2-7|TRBD2
CASSPWASGGSYEQYF
TGTGCCAGTAGTCCTTGGGCTAGCGGGGGTTCCTACGAGCAGTACTTC
>TRBV15|NA|TRBJ2-3|NA
CATSRGQVDTQYF
TGTGCCACCAGCAGAGGACAGGTTGATACGCAGTATTTT
>TRBV6-1|NA|TRBJ2-3|NA
CASSERGATDTQYF
TGTGCCAGCAGTGAAAGGGGTGCCACAGATACGCAGTATTTT
>TRBV9|NA|TRBJ2-1|TRBD2
CASSGRTSGVYNEQFF
TGTGCCAGCAGCGGCCGTACTAGCGGGGTCTACAATGAGCAGTTCTTC
>TRBV5-1|NA|TRBJ1-1|NA
CASSLLGLNTEAFF
TGCGCCAGCAGCCTTTTAGGGCTGAACACTGAAGCTTTCTTT
>TRBV18|NA|TRBJ2-2|TRBD2
CASSPQSGTPGELFF
TGTGCCAGCTCACCACAAAGCGGGACGCCCGGGGAGCTGTTTTTT
>TRBV5-1|NA|TRBJ1-5|TRBD1
CASSLGAGGSSNQPQHF
TGCGCCAGCAGCTTGGGGGCAGGGGGCAGCAGCAATCAGCCCCAGCATTTT
>TRBV12-5|NA|TRBJ2-7|NA
CASGLHAGEYEQYF
TGTGCTAGTGGTTTGCATGCAGGGGAGTACGAGCAGTACTTC
>TRBV19|NA|TRBJ1-5|NA
CASSLVTGGNQPQHF
TGTGCCAGTAGTCTCGTTACAGGCGGCAATCAGCCCCAGCATTTT
>TRBV6-5|once|TRBJ1-2|NA
CASTPPEGGYTF
TGTGCCAGCACCCCCCCCGAGGGGGGCTACACCTTC
>TRBV6-5|NA|TRBJ2-3|NA
CASSYAITDTQYF
TGTGCCAGCAGTTACGCCATCACAGATACGCAGTATTTT
>TRBV30|once|TRBJ1-1|NA
CASQREGVNTEAFF
TGTGCCTCCCAGCGAGAGGGCGTGAACACTGAAGCTTTCTTT
>TRBV7-3|NA|TRBJ2-1|NA
CASSPDYLYNEQFF
TGTGCCAGCAGCCCGGACTACCTCTACAATGAGCAGTTCTTC
>TRBV27|NA|TRBJ2-3|NA
CASNRRGTSTDTQYF
TGTGCCAGCAATCGTCGGGGTACTAGCACAGATACGCAGTATTTT
>TRBV7-2|few|TRBJ1-3|NA
CASSPHPVTGNTIYF
TGTGCCAGCAGCCCCCATCCCGTCACTGGAAACACCATATATTTT
>TRBV28|NA|TRBJ1-5|NA
CASSSEPLGARSPQHF
TGTGCCAGCAGTTCCGAACCATTGGGGGCGAGATCGCCCCAGCATTTT
>TRBV12-3/TRBV12-4|NA|TRBJ2-5|NA
CASSSEIKETQYF
TGTGCCAGCAGTTCCGAGATAAAAGAGACCCAGTACTTC
>TRBV24-1|NA|TRBJ1-2|TRBD1
CATSDFRGDYGYTF
TGTGCCACCAGTGATTTCAGGGGGGACTATGGCTACACCTTC
>TRBV7-9|NA|TRBJ2-1|NA
CASSEGGQSSYNEQFF
TGTGCCAGCAGCGAGGGAGGACAGAGCTCCTACAATGAGCAGTTCTTC
>TRBV23-1|NA|TRBJ2-7|NA
CASSQMGGRQGKGEQYF
TGCGCCAGCAGTCAAATGGGGGGAAGACAGGGAAAAGGCGAGCAGTACTTC
>TRBV18|NA|TRBJ1-1|NA
CASSPQDPNTEAFF
TGTGCCAGCTCACCACAGGACCCGAACACTGAAGCTTTCTTT
>TRBV27|NA|TRBJ2-2|NA
CASIGGSGELFF
TGTGCCAGCATAGGGGGGTCCGGGGAGCTGTTTTTT